These 18 T cell receptor beta chains came from one sample sequenced in a study of T-cell memory formation after mild COVID-19. TCRdb processed the 5' RACE reads anew with MiXCR; each CDR3 protein has one entry. The repertoire holds roughly 450,000 distinct CDR3 sequences, with roughly 20% as singletons. The material sequenced was PBMCs or a T cell subset sorted from them (not recorded which). These receptors originate from an adult woman who had mild COVID-19 (a few samples of this study predate the infection). Cell type and time point are not known.

This rearrangement joins TRBV20-1 to TRBJ2-6; D is unclear. From germline, CDR1 is DFQATT and CDR2 SNEGSKA (reference sequence). The CDR3 extends over 14 amino acids. Trimming took off 5 bases at V and 4 bases at J, with 12 bases between the two ends. The CDR3 reads CSAPKAGGANVLTF. The CDR3 DNA reads TGCAGTGCTCCGAAAGCAGGCGGGGCCAACGTCCTGACTTTC.

This clonotype has a handful of counts. The genes are TRBV2 and TRBJ2-1, with TRBD2 as a possible D gene (6 bases). The CDR3 extends over 12 amino acids. Trimming left V 4 bases short and J 10 bases short, with 11 bases between. Germline CDR1 SNHLY, CDR2 FYNNEI. The CDR3 nucleotides read TGTGCCAGCAGTGTTGGGACTGGAGAGCAGTTCTTC. Its translation: CASSVGTGEQFF.

Only a few counts were recorded for this clonotype. The rearrangement joins TRBV6-5 to TRBJ2-7, with 10 bases identical to TRBD1. CDR3 length equals 14 residues. V was pared by 2 bases and J by 5 bases, with 3 bases of the junction left unmatched. CDR1 and CDR2 from the germline V gene are MNHEY and SVGAGI. The CDR3: CASSYRTGGNEQYF. CDR3 sequence (DNA): TGTGCCAGCAGTTACAGGACAGGGGGTAACGAGCAGTACTTC.

The genes are TRBV20-1 and TRBJ2-1; 14 bases match TRBD2. Unmatched junction bases numbered 7, after V lost 2 bases and J lost 4 bases. The CDR3 length is 17 residues. CDR1 is DFQATT, CDR2 SNEGSKA, per germline (reference sequence). CDR3 coding DNA: TGCAGTGCTAGACAACCGACTAGCGGGGGGGCTTACAATGAGCAGTTCTTC. Translating it yields CSARQPTSGGAYNEQFF.

The chain carries TRBV7-9 and TRBJ2-3; unclear D gene. This CDR3 contains 14 residues. V lost 1 base, J lost 2 bases, and 7 bases lay in between. Per germline, CDR1 SEHNR and CDR2 FQNEAQ (reference sequence). DNA for the CDR3: TGTGCCAGCAGCTTAGACTTTCCCACAGATACGCAGTATTTT. Its translation: CASSLDFPTDTQYF.

The chain joins TRBV7-8 to TRBJ2-5; 7 nucleotides match TRBD1. Germline CDR1 SGHVS, CDR2 FQNEAQ. This CDR3 is 16 amino acids long. V shed 0 bases, J shed 7 bases, and the junction held 11 bases outside the gene matches. CDR3 in DNA: TGTGCCAGCAGCTTAGCGGGGACAGTGGCAGGGGGGACCCAGTACTTC. It is translated as CASSLAGTVAGGTQYF.

The rearrangement links TRBV12-3 or TRBV12-4 to TRBJ2-7; D not certain. The CDR3 has 13 amino acids. V was shortened by 5 bases and J by 3 bases, with 11 bases between the two germline ends. This CDR3 reads CASSPRVHYEQYF. For the CDR3, the DNA is TGTGCCAGCAGTCCTAGAGTCCACTACGAGCAGTACTTC.

This clonotype has just a few counts. The rearrangement links TRBV6-6 to TRBJ1-5, with D perhaps matching TRBD1 (6 bases). Trimming pared 6 bases from V and 4 bases from J, leaving 13 bases between. This CDR3 has 14 residues. The germline CDR1 and CDR2 sequences are MNHNY and SVGAGI (reference sequence). CDR3 sequence: CASSRQEVNQPQHF. DNA of the CDR3: TGTGCCAGCAGCAGACAGGAAGTGAATCAGCCCCAGCATTTT.

The chain uses TRBV24-1 and TRBJ1-1; 8 nucleotides agree with TRBD1. J lost 0 bases, V lost 1 base, and 9 bases had no gene match. Germline loops: CDR1 KGHDR, CDR2 SFDVKD. This CDR3 spans 18 amino acids. The CDR3 sequence is CATSDFRTGHYMNTEAFF. The CDR3 coding sequence is TGTGCCACCAGTGATTTTCGGACAGGGCACTACATGAACACTGAAGCTTTCTTT.

The rearrangement joins TRBV29-1 to TRBJ1-1, with 7 bases that match TRBD1. CDR1 is SQVTM, CDR2 ANQGSEA, per germline. J lost 1 base, V lost 7 bases, and 6 bases had no gene match. The CDR3 is made up of 13 amino acids. In DNA, the CDR3 is TGCAGCGATACAGGGGCCAGGAACACTGAAGCTTTCTTT. Encoded protein: CSDTGARNTEAFF.

This clonotype appeared a few times. The rearrangement links TRBV6-5 to TRBJ1-2; the D gene is possibly TRBD1 (5 bases). Germline CDR1 MNHEY, CDR2 SVGAGI. V gave up 0 bases and J gave up 6 bases, with 20 bases separating them. The length of the CDR3 is 17 residues. CDR3 DNA sequence: TGTGCCAGCAGTTACTCGAGAAAGGTCGGGGCAAGCGATGGCTACACCTTC. Its translation is CASSYSRKVGASDGYTF.

The V and J genes are TRBV11-1 and TRBJ2-1, with TRBD1 matching over 11 bases. This CDR3 is 16 amino acids long. V shed 3 bases, J shed 3 bases, and the junction held 4 bases outside the gene matches. Germline CDR1 SGHAT, CDR2 FQDESV (reference sequence). The CDR3 is CASSFTGTGGYNEQFF. Written as DNA, the CDR3 is TGTGCCAGCAGCTTCACCGGGACAGGGGGCTACAATGAGCAGTTCTTC.

This clonotype showed up just a few times. The chain joins TRBV7-6 to TRBJ1-1, with D perhaps matching TRBD1 (6 bases). CDR1 and CDR2 (germline): SGHVS, FNYEAQ. Trimming stripped 0 bases from V and 1 base from J, with 9 bases between. This CDR3 has 15 amino acids. The CDR3 DNA follows: TGTGCCAGCAGCTTAGCACGGGACACGAACACTGAAGCTTTCTTT. Protein sequence: CASSLARDTNTEAFF.

The chain links TRBV25-1 to TRBJ1-2, with D possibly being TRBD1 (6 bases). The ends were cut back, 6 bases at V and 3 bases at J, with 17 bases in the middle. Germline loops: CDR1 MGHDK, CDR2 SYGVNS. The CDR3 loop spans 15 amino acids. The CDR3 bases are TGTGCCAGCAGCCAAGGGCACACAGGGTACTATGGCTACACCTTC. This sequence encodes CASSQGHTGYYGYTF.

This clonotype was recorded a few times. The chain uses TRBV12-3 or TRBV12-4 and TRBJ1-2; D not resolved. The CDR3 length is 13 residues. With 6 bases removed from V and 4 bases from J, the gap between germline ends came to 12 bases. CDR3 bases: TGTGCCAGCAGCCAGGTGCTGGGCTATGGCTACACCTTC. This encodes CASSQVLGYGYTF.

In its sample, this clonotype was seen many times. The chain links TRBV9 to TRBJ2-5; 8 bases agree with TRBD2. Germline V gene lookup returns CDR1 SGDLS and CDR2 YYNGEE. Unmatched junction bases numbered 8, after V lost 1 base and J lost 3 bases. The CDR3 is made up of 16 amino acids. The CDR3 protein is CASSVRPSGGKETQYF. The CDR3 nucleotides are TGTGCCAGCAGCGTACGACCCAGCGGGGGAAAAGAGACCCAGTACTTC.

This clonotype was detected a few times. One end of the junction fails to match germline, which may point to a read error. V is TRBV5-1 and J is TRBJ2-6; D might be TRBD1 (6 bases). Germline V CDR1 and CDR2: SGHRS, YFSETQ. This CDR3 region has 11 residues. CDR3 sequence (DNA): TGCGCCAGCAGCTTAAACAGGGTCCTGGCTTTC. Its protein is CASSLNRVLAF.

This chain joins TRBV7-8 and TRBJ1-1; the D is unclear. Germline-derived CDR1 and CDR2 are SGHVS and FQNEAQ. CDR3 length: 13 residues. The V end was cut by 5 bases, the J end by 3 bases, with 10 bases between. The CDR3 loop reads CASSPRLYTEAFF. The CDR3 DNA reads TGTGCCAGCAGCCCGCGGCTGTACACTGAAGCTTTCTTT.